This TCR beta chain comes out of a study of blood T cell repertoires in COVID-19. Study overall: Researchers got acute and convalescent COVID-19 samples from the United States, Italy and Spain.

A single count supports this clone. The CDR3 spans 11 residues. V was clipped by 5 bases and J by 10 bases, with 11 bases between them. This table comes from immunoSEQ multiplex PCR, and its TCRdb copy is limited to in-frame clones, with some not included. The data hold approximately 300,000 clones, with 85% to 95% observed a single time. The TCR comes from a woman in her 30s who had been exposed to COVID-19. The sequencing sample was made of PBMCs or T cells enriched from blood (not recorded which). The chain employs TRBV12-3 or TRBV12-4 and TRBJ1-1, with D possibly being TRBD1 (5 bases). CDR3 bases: TGTGCCAGCAGTCTGGGGGGGGTAGCTTTCTTT. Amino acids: CASSLGGVAFF.